This TCR beta chain was retrieved from a study of technical replicates of blood from several donors. Assay used: immunoSEQ multiplex PCR; TCRdb lists only in-frame clones, some missing. The sample consists of about 60,000 clones, around 90% of them appearing once. This CDR3 is built from 16 residues. V shed 3 bases and J 3 bases; nucleotides not matched to a gene: 9. The germline V gene has CDR1 MNHNS and CDR2 SASEGT. This receptor was obtained from a human donor in good health. Some clones in this sample may be carry-over from other donors' samples. The V call is TRBV6-1, the J call TRBJ2-7; 9 nucleotides agree with TRBD1. The specimen sequenced was PBMCs. CDR3 sequence reads: CASSERTGGALYEQYF. DNA of the CDR3: TGTGCCAGCAGTGAGCGCACAGGGGGCGCTCTCTACGAGCAGTACTTC.